Following are 25 T cell receptor beta chains from one sample sequenced in a study of blood T cell repertoires in COVID-19. TCRdb keeps only in-frame clones here, not all; method: immunoSEQ multiplex PCR. The table includes about 230,000 clones, around 83% detected once. Specimen: peripheral blood. The receptors were sampled from a woman between 45 and 65 years old with acute or convalescent COVID-19.

The chain recombines TRBV2 with TRBJ2-6; D may be TRBD1 (5 bases). This CDR3 region has 14 residues. CDR1 and CDR2 (germline): SNHLY, FYNNEI. Trimming took 7 bases from V and 3 from J, leaving 10 bases between them. The CDR3 sequence: CASKMGRGANVLTF. CDR3 DNA sequence: TGTGCCAGCAAGATGGGGCGTGGGGCCAACGTCCTGACTTTC.

A word on this clone: Mismatch with germline at one junction end may stem from a read error. This chain links TRBV5-4 with TRBJ1-6; perhaps TRBD1 as D (6 bases). The germline V gene encodes CDR1 SGHNT and CDR2 YYREEE (reference sequence). This CDR3 has 13 amino acids. DNA for the CDR3: TGTGCCAGCAGGTTGGACAGTCTCTCACCCCTCCACTTT. This codes for CASRLDSLSPLHF.

This clone was picked up a small number of times. The chain has TRBV19 and TRBJ2-3; no firm D call. Germline V gene lookup returns CDR1 LNHDA and CDR2 SQIVND (reference sequence). V shed 0 bases and J shed 7 bases, with 14 bases lying between them. This CDR3 contains 15 residues. The CDR3 DNA sequence: TGTGCCAGTAGTATAGATTCCTTCGCTAGGTATACGCAGTATTTT. Amino acid sequence: CASSIDSFARYTQYF.

The J gene is TRBJ2-7, the V gene TRBV3-1 (or the pseudogene TRBV3-2), with 9 bases aligning to TRBD2. This CDR3 is 12 amino acids long. V shed 8 bases, J shed 3 bases, and the junction held 2 bases outside the gene matches. Germline CDR1 and CDR2: LGHDT and YNNKEL (reference sequence). CDR3 DNA sequence: TGTGCCAGCGGACTAGCGCACTACGAGCAGTACTTC. This encodes CASGLAHYEQYF.

The V and J genes are TRBV5-1 and TRBJ1-1; unclear D gene. The V gene's germline CDR1 is SGHRS and CDR2 YFSETQ. This CDR3 has 14 amino acids. The V gene lost 1 base and the J gene lost 3 bases, with 10 bases spanning the gap. The CDR3 is CASSLMRMDTEAFF. The CDR3, as DNA: TGCGCCAGCAGCTTGATGCGGATGGACACTGAAGCTTTCTTT.

The V and J genes are TRBV28 and TRBJ1-4; a possible D gene is TRBD1 (5 bases). Germline CDR1 and CDR2: MDHEN and SYDVKM. The germline V and J ends were trimmed by 5 bases and 1 base, with 11 bases remaining between them. The CDR3 runs 15 residues. The CDR3 loop is CASSRPGVTNEKLFF. The DNA for the CDR3 is TGTGCCAGCAGTCGACCGGGGGTAACTAATGAAAAACTGTTTTTT.

The chain joins TRBV14 to TRBJ2-7; no definite D call. Germline V CDR1 and CDR2: SGHDN, FVKESK. V lost 1 base and J lost 2, with 9 bases in between. This CDR3 has 14 residues. In DNA form, the CDR3 reads TGTGCCAGCAGCCAAGTTCTCGGTACCTACGAGCAGTACTTC. It translates to CASSQVLGTYEQYF.

The chain couples TRBV5-1 to TRBJ1-6, with D possibly TRBD1 on 5 matching bases. V lost 1 base and J 5 bases, leaving 7 bases between the germline ends. The CDR3 covers 14 residues. Germline CDR1 and CDR2: SGHRS and YFSETQ. CDR3 loop: CASSLTGDNSPLHF. The CDR3 DNA follows: TGCGCCAGCAGCTTGACAGGTGATAATTCACCCCTCCACTTT.

The chain combines TRBV4-1 with TRBJ2-2, with 9 nucleotides matching TRBD2. V lost 0 bases, J lost 7 bases, and 12 bases stayed unmatched. The CDR3 totals 18 residues. Germline CDR1 MGHRA, CDR2 YSYEKL. The CDR3 loop is CASSQDPPSGMVFGELFF. The CDR3 nucleotides are TGCGCCAGCAGCCAAGATCCGCCTAGCGGGATGGTCTTCGGGGAGCTGTTTTTT.

The chain couples TRBV7-2 to TRBJ1-5; possible D gene TRBD1, 5 bases. Germline V CDR1 and CDR2: SGHTA, FQGNSA. The length of the CDR3 is 15 residues. V was trimmed by 5 bases and J by 3 bases, leaving 14 bases between them. In nucleotides, the CDR3 is TGTGCCAGCAGCGGCTTGGGGGGGGACAATCAGCCCCAGCATTTT. Its translation: CASSGLGGDNQPQHF. Full variable domain (remainder filled in from reference TRBV7-2 and TRBJ1-5): GAGVSQSPSNKVTEKGKDVELRCDPISGHTALYWYRQSLGQGLEFLIYFQGNSAPDKSGLPSDRFSAERTGGSVSTLTIQRTQQEDSAVYLCASSGLGGDNQPQHFGDGTRLSIL.

V and J are TRBV27 and TRBJ2-7, with a tentative D call TRBD1 (6 bases). The CDR3 extends over 15 amino acids. V lost 0 bases, J lost 1 base, and 10 bases lay in between. Per the germline V gene, CDR1 is MNHEY and CDR2 is SMNVEV (reference sequence). The CDR3 sequence: CASSLSRTVSYEQYF. DNA of the CDR3: TGTGCCAGCAGTTTATCAAGGACAGTTTCCTACGAGCAGTACTTC.

The chain couples TRBV12-3 or TRBV12-4 to TRBJ2-1; 10 bases fit TRBD1. The V and J ends lost 3 bases and 11 bases, in that order; junction bases with no gene match: 4. CDR3 length equals 13 residues. The CDR3 DNA sequence: TGTGCCAGCAGTTTCAGGACAGGGGGGAAGCAGTTCTTC. Translating gives CASSFRTGGKQFF.

This chain joins TRBV7-2 and TRBJ2-2; 7 bases line up with TRBD1. The V segment lost 3 bases and the J segment 4 bases; nucleotides outside the gene matches: 2. Germline V gene data show CDR1 as SGHTA and CDR2 as FQGNSA. This CDR3 spans 14 amino acids. The CDR3 loop is CASSFNRGTGELFF. Written as DNA, the CDR3 is TGTGCCAGCAGCTTTAACAGGGGCACCGGGGAGCTGTTTTTT.

Details on this clone: The same CDR3 also results from other DNA sequences found in this sample. J is TRBJ1-1 and V is TRBV9; D gene ambiguous. The V gene's germline CDR1 is SGDLS and CDR2 YYNGEE. The CDR3 consists of 13 residues. Trimming left V 0 bases short and J 3 bases short, with 6 bases between. CDR3 loop: CASSVGRDTEAFF. The CDR3 region has the DNA TGTGCCAGCAGCGTAGGGAGGGACACTGAAGCTTTCTTT.

By share of the sample, this clone is medium-sized. This chain joins TRBV6-5 and TRBJ2-7; 10 bases agree with TRBD2. The CDR3 spans 15 residues. V lost 6 bases and J lost 5; bases outside the gene matches: 10. Germline CDR1 MNHEY, CDR2 SVGAGI. The CDR3 sequence is CASSSGLAGVNEQYF. The CDR3, as DNA: TGTGCCAGCAGCTCTGGCCTAGCGGGGGTAAACGAGCAGTACTTC.

The rearrangement joins TRBV23-1 to TRBJ2-2; 9 nucleotides match TRBD2. TRBV23-1 is designated an ORF whose function remains uncertain. The CDR3 is 18 residues long. J lost 0 bases, V lost 8 bases, and 13 bases had no gene match. The CDR3 DNA reads TGCGCCAGCCCCCTGAATAGCGGGAGAGTGGCGAACACCGGGGAGCTGTTTTTT. Protein: CASPLNSGRVANTGELFF.

This CDR3 is CSVGVRGDLPNEKLFF. The CDR3 DNA is TGCAGCGTTGGGGTCAGGGGCGACCTCCCTAATGAAAAACTGTTTTTT. The chain carries TRBV29-1 and TRBJ1-4, with D perhaps matching TRBD1 (6 bases). There are 16 residues in the CDR3. Looked up from germline, CDR1 is SQVTM and CDR2 is ANQGSEA. Between the trimmed V and J ends, which lost 4 bases and 3 bases, there was a span of 18 bases. The full variable domain, rest sourced from reference TRBV29-1 and TRBJ1-4, is SAVISQKPSRDICQRGTSLTIQCQVDSQVTMMFWYRQQPGQSLTLIATANQGSEATYESGFVIDKFPISRPNLTFSTLTVSNMSPEDSSIYLCSVGVRGDLPNEKLFFGSGTQLSVL.

This chain links TRBV30 with TRBJ1-2, with D hard to call. The CDR3 spans 12 residues. The V and J ends lost 2 bases and 8 bases respectively, with 12 bases between them. Germline CDR1 GTSNPN, CDR2 SVGIG (reference sequence). CDR3 coding DNA: TGTGCCTGGAGTCACACTCCCGGGGGCTACACCTTC. Amino acids: CAWSHTPGGYTF.

This rearrangement joins TRBV18 to TRBJ1-1; D gene unclear. This CDR3 is built from 13 residues. Germline CDR1 and CDR2: KGHSH and LQKENI. The ends were cut back, 5 bases at V and 3 bases at J, with 10 bases in the middle. The CDR3 DNA reads TGTGCCAGCTCATCGCGGGTGGACACTGAAGCTTTCTTT. This translates into CASSSRVDTEAFF. The full variable domain, its missing parts supplied by reference TRBV18 and TRBJ1-1, is NAGVMQNPRHLVRRRGQEARLRCSPMKGHSHVYWYRQLPEEGLKFMVYLQKENIIDESGMPKERFSAEFPKEGPSILRIQQVVRGDSAAYFCASSSRVDTEAFFGQGTRLTVV.

The V gene is TRBV3-1 (or the pseudogene TRBV3-2), the J gene TRBJ1-2, with D possibly being TRBD1 (5 bases). This CDR3 spans 13 amino acids. Trimming left V 0 bases short and J 5 bases short, with 7 bases between. Germline V gene lookup returns CDR1 LGHDT and CDR2 YNNKEL (reference sequence). CDR3 sequence (DNA): TGTGCCAGCAGCCAAGACAGGGATTATGGCTACACCTTC. Encoded protein: CASSQDRDYGYTF.

The rearrangement links TRBV28 to TRBJ2-3; 7 positions agree with TRBD2. The CDR3 covers 14 residues. The germline V gene has CDR1 MDHEN and CDR2 SYDVKM. V shed 8 bases, J shed 4 bases, and the junction held 9 bases outside the gene matches. The CDR3 DNA reads as TGTGCCAGCGGTGCCGGGGGGAGTGCAGATACGCAGTATTTT. It specifies CASGAGGSADTQYF. The full variable domain, its missing parts supplied by reference TRBV28 and TRBJ2-3, is DVKVTQSSRYLVKRTGEKVFLECVQDMDHENMFWYRQDPGLGLRLIYFSYDVKMKEKGDIPEGYSVSREKKERFSLILESASTNQTSMYLCASGAGGSADTQYFGPGTRLTVL.

This sequence joins TRBV28 and TRBJ1-2, with no clear D. Trimming pared 7 bases from V and 4 bases from J, leaving 16 bases between. Per germline, CDR1 MDHEN and CDR2 SYDVKM. This CDR3 comprises 14 residues. The CDR3 nucleotides read TGTGCCAGCACTAACTCGGAGGGCCTCTATGGCTACACCTTC. It codes for CASTNSEGLYGYTF.

This clone was recorded a few times. The chain carries TRBV3-1 (or the pseudogene TRBV3-2) and TRBJ1-1, with no clear D. V dropped 1 base and J dropped 6 bases, with 12 bases sitting between them. Germline lookup yields CDR1 LGHDT and CDR2 YNNKEL (reference sequence). The CDR3 sequence is 14 residues long. The CDR3 reads CASSQAAGRSEAFF. CDR3 coding DNA: TGTGCCAGCAGCCAAGCCGCAGGCCGGTCTGAAGCTTTCTTT.

The J gene is TRBJ2-5, the V gene TRBV4-1; 10 nucleotides agree with TRBD1. J gave up 0 bases and V 5 bases, and 3 bases lay outside the gene matches. There are 15 residues in the CDR3. The germline V gene has CDR1 MGHRA and CDR2 YSYEKL. CDR3 in DNA: TGCGCCAGCAGCGTGGACAGGGGGTACCAAGAGACCCAGTACTTC. It specifies CASSVDRGYQETQYF.

The CDR3 sequence: CASSQKSILITEAFF. The CDR3 DNA follows: TGTGCCAGCAGCCAGAAGAGCATTCTGATCACTGAAGCTTTCTTT. The rearrangement uses TRBV3-1 (or the pseudogene TRBV3-2) and TRBJ1-1; D is unresolved. Between the trimmed V and J ends, which lost 3 bases and 4 bases, there was a span of 15 bases. Looked up from germline, CDR1 is LGHDT and CDR2 is YNNKEL (reference sequence). The CDR3 is 15 amino acids.